Given below is one TCR beta chain in context. Its antigen remains unidentified. The data stem from a study of graft-versus-host responses after intestinal transplantation. Overall study: Every recipient underwent anti-thymocyte globulin induction, then tacrolimus and steroids for roughly three years.

The length of the CDR3 is 16 residues. General study findings and limits: Some GvH clones were seen earlier in gut or blood, suggesting intestinal origin.

Here immunoSEQ multiplex PCR was the method, and the copy in TCRdb shows in-frame clones only, minus some. The data show tens of thousands of clones, roughly 95% seen once. The V call is TRBV21-1, the J call TRBJ2-3; no DNA check was done on the table's D call, TRBD2. TRBV21-1 is tagged as a pseudogene. The sample was unstimulated CD8+ T cells sorted from spleen or lymph node cells, taken before transplant. The sequence was collected from a human donor who was the organ donor for an intestinal transplant. As DNA, the CDR3 is TGTGCCAGCAACCGTAGCGGGGGGACTAGCACAGATACGCAGTATTTT. Protein sequence: CASNRSGGTSTDTQYF.